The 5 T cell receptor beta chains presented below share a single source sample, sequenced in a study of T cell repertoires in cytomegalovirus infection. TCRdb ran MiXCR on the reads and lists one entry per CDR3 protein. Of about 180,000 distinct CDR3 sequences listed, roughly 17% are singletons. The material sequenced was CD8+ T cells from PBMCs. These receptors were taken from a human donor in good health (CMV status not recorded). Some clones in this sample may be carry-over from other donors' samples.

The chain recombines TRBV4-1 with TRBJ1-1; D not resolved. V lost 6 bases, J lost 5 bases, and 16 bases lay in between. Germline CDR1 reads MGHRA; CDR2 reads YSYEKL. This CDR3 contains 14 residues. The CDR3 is CASSSKMRGTEAFF. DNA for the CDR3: TGCGCCAGCAGTTCTAAAATGCGGGGAACTGAAGCTTTCTTT.

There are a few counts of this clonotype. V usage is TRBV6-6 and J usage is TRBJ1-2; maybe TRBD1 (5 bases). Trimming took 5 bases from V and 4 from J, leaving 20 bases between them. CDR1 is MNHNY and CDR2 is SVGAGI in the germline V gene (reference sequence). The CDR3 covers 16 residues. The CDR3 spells CASSLLGGTGFYGYTF. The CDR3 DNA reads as TGTGCCAGCAGTCTCCTCGGAGGGACCGGATTCTATGGCTACACCTTC.

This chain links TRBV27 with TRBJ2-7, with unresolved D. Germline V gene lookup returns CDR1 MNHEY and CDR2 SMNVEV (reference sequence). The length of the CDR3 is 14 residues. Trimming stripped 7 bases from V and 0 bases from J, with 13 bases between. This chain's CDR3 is CASNAYVNSYEQYF. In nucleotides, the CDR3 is TGTGCCAGCAATGCATATGTGAACTCCTACGAGCAGTACTTC.

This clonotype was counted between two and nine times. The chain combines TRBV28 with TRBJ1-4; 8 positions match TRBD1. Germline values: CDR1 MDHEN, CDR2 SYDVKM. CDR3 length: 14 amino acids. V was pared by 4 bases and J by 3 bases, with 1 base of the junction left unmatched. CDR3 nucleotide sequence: TGTGCCAGCAGTTGGGACAGGCCTAATGAAAAACTGTTTTTT. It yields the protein CASSWDRPNEKLFF.

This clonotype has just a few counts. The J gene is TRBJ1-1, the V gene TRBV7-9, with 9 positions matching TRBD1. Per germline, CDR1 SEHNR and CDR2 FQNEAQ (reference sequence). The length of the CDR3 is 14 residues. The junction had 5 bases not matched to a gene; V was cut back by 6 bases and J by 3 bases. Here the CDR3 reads CASRWGQGDTEAFF. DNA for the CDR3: TGTGCCAGCAGGTGGGGACAGGGAGACACTGAAGCTTTCTTT.